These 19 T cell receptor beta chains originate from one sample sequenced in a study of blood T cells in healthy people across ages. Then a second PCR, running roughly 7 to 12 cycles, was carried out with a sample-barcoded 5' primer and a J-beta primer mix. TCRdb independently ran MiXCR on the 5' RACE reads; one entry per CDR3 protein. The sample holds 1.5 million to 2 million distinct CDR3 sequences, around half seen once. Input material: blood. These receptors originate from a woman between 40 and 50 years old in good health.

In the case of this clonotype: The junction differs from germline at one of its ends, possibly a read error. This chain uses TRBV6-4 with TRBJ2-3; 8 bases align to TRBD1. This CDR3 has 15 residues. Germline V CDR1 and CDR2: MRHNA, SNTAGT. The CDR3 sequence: CACSRQGRSTDTQYF. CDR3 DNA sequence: TGTGCCTGCAGCAGACAGGGGCGTAGCACAGATACGCAGTATTTT.

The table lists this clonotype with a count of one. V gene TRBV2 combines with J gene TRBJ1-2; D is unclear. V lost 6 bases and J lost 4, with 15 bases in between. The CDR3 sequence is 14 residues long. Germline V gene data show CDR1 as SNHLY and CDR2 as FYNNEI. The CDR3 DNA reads TGTGCCAGCAGCGAATCAGGAGATGGCTATGGCTACACCTTC. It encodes CASSESGDGYGYTF.

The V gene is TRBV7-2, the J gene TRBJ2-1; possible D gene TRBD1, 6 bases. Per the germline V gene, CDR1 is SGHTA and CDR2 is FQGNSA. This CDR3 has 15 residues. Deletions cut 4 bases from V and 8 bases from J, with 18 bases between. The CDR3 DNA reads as TGTGCCAGCAGCTCCCGCCCCGGGACACTCGATGAGCAGTTCTTC. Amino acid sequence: CASSSRPGTLDEQFF.

CDR3 loop: CASSTVTGGPVEQFF. As DNA, the CDR3 is TGTGCCAGCAGTACTGTAACGGGGGGGCCGGTTGAGCAGTTCTTC. This rearrangement joins TRBV28 to TRBJ2-1; 8 nucleotides match TRBD2. CDR3 length: 15 amino acids. Looked up from germline, CDR1 is MDHEN and CDR2 is SYDVKM. J lost 9 bases, V lost 5 bases, and 12 bases had no gene match.

DNA of the CDR3: TGTGCCAGCAGTCAGCCGGGACAGGGACTCGGAGAGACCCAGTACTTC. Translation gives CASSQPGQGLGETQYF. The chain joins TRBV28 to TRBJ2-5, with 9 bases identical to TRBD1. CDR1 is MDHEN, CDR2 SYDVKM, per germline. The CDR3 is made up of 16 amino acids. The trim removed 5 bases at V and 4 bases at J, leaving 11 bases unmatched.

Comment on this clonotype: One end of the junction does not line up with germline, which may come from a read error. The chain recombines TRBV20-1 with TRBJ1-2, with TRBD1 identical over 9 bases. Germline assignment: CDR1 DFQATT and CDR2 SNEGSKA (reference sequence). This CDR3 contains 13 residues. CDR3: CSARDRGLYGYTF. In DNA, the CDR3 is TGCAGTGCCAGAGACAGGGGGTTATATGGCTACACCTTC.

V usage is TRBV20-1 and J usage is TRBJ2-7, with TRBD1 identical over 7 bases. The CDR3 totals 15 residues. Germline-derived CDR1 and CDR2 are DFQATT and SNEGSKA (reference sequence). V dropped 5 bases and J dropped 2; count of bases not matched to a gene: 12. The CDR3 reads CSALGTGQSPYEQYF. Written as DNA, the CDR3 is TGCAGTGCTCTGGGGACGGGACAGAGTCCCTACGAGCAGTACTTC.

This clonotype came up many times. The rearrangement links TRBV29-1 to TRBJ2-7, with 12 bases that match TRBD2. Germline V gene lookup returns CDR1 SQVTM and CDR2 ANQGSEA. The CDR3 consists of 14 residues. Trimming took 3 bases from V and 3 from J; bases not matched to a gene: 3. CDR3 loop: CSVEELAGGYEQYF. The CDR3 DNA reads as TGCAGCGTTGAGGAACTAGCGGGGGGCTACGAGCAGTACTTC.

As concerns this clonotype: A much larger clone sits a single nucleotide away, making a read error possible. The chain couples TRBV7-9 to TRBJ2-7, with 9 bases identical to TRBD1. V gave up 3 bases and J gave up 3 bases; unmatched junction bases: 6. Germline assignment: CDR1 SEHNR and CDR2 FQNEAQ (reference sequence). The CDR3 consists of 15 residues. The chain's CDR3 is CASSFAGTGFYEQYF. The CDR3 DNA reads TGTGCCAGCAGCTTCGCCGGGACAGGGTTCTACGAGCAGTACTTC.

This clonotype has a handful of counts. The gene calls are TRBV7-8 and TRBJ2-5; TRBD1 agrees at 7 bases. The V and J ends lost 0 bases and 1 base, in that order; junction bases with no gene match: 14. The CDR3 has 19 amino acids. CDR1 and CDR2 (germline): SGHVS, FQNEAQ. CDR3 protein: CASSLASPPHRGAQETQYF. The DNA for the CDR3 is TGTGCCAGCAGCTTAGCCTCACCGCCCCACAGGGGTGCCCAAGAGACCCAGTACTTC.

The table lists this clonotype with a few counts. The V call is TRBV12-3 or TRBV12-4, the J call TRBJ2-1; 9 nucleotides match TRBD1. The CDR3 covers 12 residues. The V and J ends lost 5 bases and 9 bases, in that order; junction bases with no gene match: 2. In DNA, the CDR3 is TGTGCCAGCAGTAAGACAGGGGGTGAGCAGTTCTTC. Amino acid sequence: CASSKTGGEQFF.

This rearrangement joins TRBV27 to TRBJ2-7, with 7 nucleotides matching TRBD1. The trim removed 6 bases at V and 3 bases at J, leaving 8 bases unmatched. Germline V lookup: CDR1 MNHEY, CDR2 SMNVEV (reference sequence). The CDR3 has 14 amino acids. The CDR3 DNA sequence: TGTGCCAGCAGGACCGCAGGGGGACACTACGAGCAGTACTTC. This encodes CASRTAGGHYEQYF.

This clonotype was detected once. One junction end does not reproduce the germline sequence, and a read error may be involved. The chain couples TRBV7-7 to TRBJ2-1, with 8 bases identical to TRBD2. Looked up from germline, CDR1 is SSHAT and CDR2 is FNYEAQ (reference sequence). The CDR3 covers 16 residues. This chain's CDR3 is CASSLRSGGPYNEQFF. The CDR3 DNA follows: TGTGCTAGCAGCTTAAGAAGCGGGGGTCCCTACAATGAGCAGTTCTTC.

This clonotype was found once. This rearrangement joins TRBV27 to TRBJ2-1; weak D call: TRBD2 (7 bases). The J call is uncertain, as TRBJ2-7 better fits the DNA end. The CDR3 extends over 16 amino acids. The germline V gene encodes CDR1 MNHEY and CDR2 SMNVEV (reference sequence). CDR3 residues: CAGGAEQGTSYNEQYF. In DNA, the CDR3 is TGTGCCGGGGGGGCGGAGCAGGGGACAAGCTACAATGAGCAGTACTTC.

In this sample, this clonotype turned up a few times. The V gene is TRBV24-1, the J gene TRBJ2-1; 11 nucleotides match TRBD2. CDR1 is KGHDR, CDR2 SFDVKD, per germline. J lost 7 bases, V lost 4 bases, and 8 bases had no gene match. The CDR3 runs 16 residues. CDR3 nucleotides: TGTGCCACCAGTGACTGGCGGGGACTAGCGGCTAATGAGCAGTTCTTC. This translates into CATSDWRGLAANEQFF.

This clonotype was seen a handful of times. The CDR3 loop is CASSLEPRGIGANVLTF. In nucleotides, the CDR3 is TGTGCCAGCAGCTTAGAACCGAGGGGGATCGGGGCCAACGTCCTGACTTTC. This sequence joins TRBV11-1 and TRBJ2-6; a possible D gene is TRBD1 (6 bases). CDR1 and CDR2 (germline): SGHAT, FQDESV (reference sequence). CDR3 length: 17 residues. Trimming took off 1 base at V and 4 bases at J, with 14 bases between the two ends.

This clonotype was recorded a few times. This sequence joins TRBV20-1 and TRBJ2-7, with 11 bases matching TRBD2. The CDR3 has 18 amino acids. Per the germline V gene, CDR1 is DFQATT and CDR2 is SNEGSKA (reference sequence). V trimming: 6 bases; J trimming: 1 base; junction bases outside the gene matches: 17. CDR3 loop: CSATRGGLAGGRSYEQYF. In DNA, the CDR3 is TGCAGTGCCACGAGAGGCGGGCTAGCGGGGGGAAGGTCCTACGAGCAGTACTTC.

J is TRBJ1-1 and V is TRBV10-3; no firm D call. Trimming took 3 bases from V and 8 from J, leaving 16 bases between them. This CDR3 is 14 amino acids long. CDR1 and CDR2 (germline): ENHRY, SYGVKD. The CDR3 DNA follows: TGTGCCATCAGTGATTGGGGATTTGATGTAGAAGCTTTCTTT. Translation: CAISDWGFDVEAFF.

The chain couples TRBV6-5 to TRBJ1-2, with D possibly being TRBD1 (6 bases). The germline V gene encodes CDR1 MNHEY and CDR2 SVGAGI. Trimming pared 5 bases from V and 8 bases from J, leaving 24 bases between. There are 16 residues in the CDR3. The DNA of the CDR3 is TGTGCCAGCAGTCACAAACCCAGCAGGGGACTGTGGGGCTACACCTTC. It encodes CASSHKPSRGLWGYTF.